Listed below are T cell receptor beta chains from one sample, sequenced in a study of T cells after yellow fever vaccination. TCRdb recomputed calls from the 5' RACE reads with MiXCR, one row per CDR3 protein. The sample records roughly 500,000 distinct CDR3 sequences, 15% to 20% being singletons. Sample: PBMCs, taken 15 days after the yellow fever booster vaccination. The receptors here all came from a man aged 25-40 years who received the YFV17D yellow fever vaccine. CDR3s include the opening cysteine and the closing phenylalanine or tryptophan.

V gene: TRBV3-1
J gene: TRBJ1-2
CDR3 protein: CASSPTGERSGYTF

V gene: TRBV20-1
J gene: TRBJ2-7
CDR3 protein: CSARDGLRGLYEQYF

V gene: TRBV7-6
J gene: TRBJ2-1
CDR3 protein: CASSHASPAANEQFF

V gene: TRBV6-5
J gene: TRBJ2-6
CDR3 protein: CASSYLSSGANVLTF

V gene: TRBV29-1
J gene: TRBJ1-1
CDR3 protein: CSPGEAFF

V gene: TRBV6-2/TRBV6-3
J gene: TRBJ1-2
CDR3 protein: CASSNTRDSEVF

V gene: TRBV7-2
J gene: TRBJ2-7
CDR3 protein: CASSLVTRTYEQYF

V gene: TRBV7-2
J gene: TRBJ2-7
CDR3 protein: CASSALTGVMNEQYF

V gene: TRBV4-3
J gene: TRBJ2-1
CDR3 protein: CASSQDQVLSYNEQFF

V gene: TRBV7-8
J gene: TRBJ1-3
CDR3 protein: CASSLGSVDTIYF

V gene: TRBV10-3
J gene: TRBJ2-7
CDR3 protein: CAISESRDGSEYF